The 16 T cell receptor beta chains below were found in one sample sequenced in a study of T cell changes during pregnancy in multiple sclerosis. Measured with immunoSEQ multiplex PCR; TCRdb has only the in-frame clones, and not every one. Here the sample spans tens of thousands of clones, about 90% being singletons. The specimen comprised CD4+ T cells from peripheral blood mononuclear cells, sampled after pregnancy. The receptors were sampled from a female donor with multiple sclerosis, enrolled in a pregnancy study.

V usage is TRBV6-1 and J usage is TRBJ2-5; 8 bases agree with TRBD1. J lost 7 bases, V lost 5 bases, and 12 bases had no gene match. CDR1 MNHNS and CDR2 SASEGT come from the germline V gene. This CDR3 is 15 amino acids long. CDR3 DNA: TGTGCCAGCAGTCAAAGACAGGGGTCAGGGCTGACCCAGTACTTC. Translation: CASSQRQGSGLTQYF.

The J gene is TRBJ1-2, the V gene TRBV5-1; tentative D call: TRBD1 (6 bases). The germline V gene encodes CDR1 SGHRS and CDR2 YFSETQ. Trimming took off 3 bases at V and 4 bases at J, with 19 bases between the two ends. The CDR3 totals 16 residues. This CDR3 reads CASSWDPGMGAYGYTF. For the CDR3, the DNA is TGCGCCAGCAGCTGGGACCCAGGGATGGGGGCCTATGGCTACACCTTC.

The chain is built from TRBV19 and TRBJ2-7; D gene uncertain. The CDR3 runs 14 residues. In germline, CDR1 is LNHDA, CDR2 SQIVND (reference sequence). Trimming pared 5 bases from V and 2 bases from J, leaving 13 bases between. The DNA for the CDR3 is TGTGCCAGTAGTGCCCACGGTACCGCCTACGAGCAGTACTTC. Translated: CASSAHGTAYEQYF.

The genes are TRBV4-1 and TRBJ2-7; 10 bases agree with TRBD1. J gave up 2 bases and V 3 bases, and 7 bases lay outside the gene matches. The CDR3 is made up of 16 amino acids. The germline V gene has CDR1 MGHRA and CDR2 YSYEKL. For the CDR3, the DNA is TGCGCCAGCAGCCAGGACCCCGGGACAGGGGCCTACGAGCAGTACTTC. Its protein is CASSQDPGTGAYEQYF.

The chain has TRBV19 and TRBJ2-3, with D maybe TRBD1 (6 bases). The CDR3 is made up of 13 amino acids. Trimming shortened V by 9 bases and J by 4 bases, and 14 bases separated the two germline ends. Germline V CDR1 and CDR2: LNHDA, SQIVND (reference sequence). CDR3 bases: TGTGCCAGCCTACAGGGCCCCGCAGATACGCAGTATTTT. Translating gives CASLQGPADTQYF.

The V gene is TRBV5-1, the J gene TRBJ1-2; 9 positions agree with TRBD1. The CDR3 is 16 amino acids. Trimming took 2 bases from V and 4 from J; bases not matched to a gene: 9. Germline CDR1 SGHRS, CDR2 YFSETQ. The CDR3 DNA follows: TGCGCCAGCAGCTTATCTACAGGGGGCCACGGCTATGGCTACACCTTC. Its protein product is CASSLSTGGHGYGYTF.

V and J are TRBV18 and TRBJ2-2; possible D gene TRBD2, 6 bases. This CDR3 has 16 residues. V was trimmed by 3 bases and J by 7 bases, leaving 18 bases between them. Germline V gene lookup returns CDR1 KGHSH and CDR2 LQKENI. For the CDR3, the DNA is TGTGCCAGCTCACCTGAAGGGACTCCCGACGGCGGGGAGCTGTTTTTT. As protein: CASSPEGTPDGGELFF.

This CDR3 reads CATSRDGNEQFF. For the CDR3, the DNA is TGTGCCACCAGCAGAGACGGCAATGAGCAGTTCTTC. This sequence joins TRBV15 and TRBJ2-1; D unclear. Germline CDR1 and CDR2: LNHNV and YYDKDF (reference sequence). Trimming shortened V by 0 bases and J by 6 bases, and 3 bases separated the two germline ends. This CDR3 is built from 12 residues. Variable domain in full (rest from reference TRBV15 and TRBJ2-1): DAMVIQNPRYQVTQFGKPVTLSCSQTLNHNVMYWYQQKSSQAPKLLFHYYDKDFNNEADTPDNFQSRRPNTSFCFLDIRSPGLGDTAMYLCATSRDGNEQFFGPGTRLTVL.

The V call is TRBV19, the J call TRBJ2-5; D gene uncertain. Looked up from germline, CDR1 is LNHDA and CDR2 is SQIVND (reference sequence). With 0 bases removed from V and 7 bases from J, the gap between germline ends came to 9 bases. The CDR3 covers 13 residues. CDR3 bases: TGTGCCAGTAGTATAGAGACCAGGCGGACCCAGTACTTC. This encodes CASSIETRRTQYF.

This clone has only one observation. V usage is TRBV10-3 and J usage is TRBJ2-7; the D is unclear. V was clipped by 4 bases and J by 1 base, with 14 bases between them. This CDR3 is 15 amino acids long. Per the germline V gene, CDR1 is ENHRY and CDR2 is SYGVKD. The CDR3 DNA reads as TGTGCCATCAGTGGGAGAAGTCCGTTGTCCTACGAGCAGTACTTC. Translating it yields CAISGRSPLSYEQYF.

This chain links TRBV10-3 with TRBJ2-7, with 11 bases fitting TRBD1. Germline lookup yields CDR1 ENHRY and CDR2 SYGVKD. This CDR3 is built from 14 residues. V gave up 4 bases and J gave up 4 bases; unmatched junction bases: 3. The CDR3 DNA sequence: TGTGCCATCAGTGGGACAGGGGGCGGGTACGAGCAGTACTTC. Residues: CAISGTGGGYEQYF.

The rearrangement joins TRBV7-5 to TRBJ1-1; the D segment call TRBD1 is taken from the table without a DNA check. TRBV7-5 is annotated as a pseudogene. The CDR3 consists of 14 residues. CDR3 DNA sequence: TGTGTCAGAAGCTCGACAGGGGTGAACACTGAAGCTTTCTTT. It is translated as CVRSSTGVNTEAFF.

The rearrangement uses TRBV4-1 and TRBJ2-5; TRBD2 matches at 10 bases. CDR1 MGHRA and CDR2 YSYEKL come from the germline V gene. This CDR3 region has 21 residues. V lost 0 bases and J lost 1; bases outside the gene matches: 17. CDR3 sequence: CASSQDAASGGALPTQETQYF. The CDR3 DNA reads as TGCGCCAGCAGCCAAGATGCGGCCAGCGGGGGGGCCCTACCAACCCAAGAGACCCAGTACTTC.

The chain links TRBV9 to TRBJ2-1; TRBD2 matches 9 bases. The ends lost 3 bases at V and 0 bases at J; junction bases unmatched: 1. The CDR3 is made up of 15 amino acids. Germline assignment: CDR1 SGDLS and CDR2 YYNGEE. The CDR3 DNA reads as TGTGCCAGCAGCGCGCGGGGGGGCTCCTACAATGAGCAGTTCTTC. It specifies CASSARGGSYNEQFF.

This chain joins TRBV5-1 and TRBJ2-7, with 8 bases fitting TRBD1. Trimming took 5 bases from V and 4 from J; bases not matched to a gene: 11. The CDR3 runs 15 residues. From germline, CDR1 is SGHRS and CDR2 YFSETQ. The CDR3 nucleotides read TGCGCCAGCAGACCGGAACCAGGGGGCTTATACGAGCAGTACTTC. Its translation: CASRPEPGGLYEQYF.

The chain employs TRBV5-1 and TRBJ1-1; tentative D call: TRBD1 (6 bases). Trimming stripped 4 bases from V and 1 base from J, with 14 bases between. CDR3 size: 15 residues. Germline V lookup: CDR1 SGHRS, CDR2 YFSETQ. CDR3 region: CASSPRQGPNTEAFF. The CDR3 bases are TGCGCCAGCAGCCCCCGCCAGGGGCCGAACACTGAAGCTTTCTTT.